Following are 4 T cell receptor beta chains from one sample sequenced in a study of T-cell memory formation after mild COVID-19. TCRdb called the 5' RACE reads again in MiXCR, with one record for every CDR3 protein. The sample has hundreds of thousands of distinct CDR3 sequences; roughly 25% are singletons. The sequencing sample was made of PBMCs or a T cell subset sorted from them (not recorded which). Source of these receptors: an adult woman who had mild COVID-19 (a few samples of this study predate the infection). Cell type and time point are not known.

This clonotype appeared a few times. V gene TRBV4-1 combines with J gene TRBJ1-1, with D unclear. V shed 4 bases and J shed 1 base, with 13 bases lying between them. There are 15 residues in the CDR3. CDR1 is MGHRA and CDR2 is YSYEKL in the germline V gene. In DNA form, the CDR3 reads TGCGCCAGCAGCCCCCTCCTTAGGAGGAACACTGAAGCTTTCTTT. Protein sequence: CASSPLLRRNTEAFF.

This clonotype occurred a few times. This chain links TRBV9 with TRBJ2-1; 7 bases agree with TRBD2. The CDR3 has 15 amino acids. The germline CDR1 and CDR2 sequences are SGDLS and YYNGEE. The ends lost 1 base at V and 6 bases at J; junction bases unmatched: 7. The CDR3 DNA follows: TGTGCCAGCAGCGTACTTGGCGGGAGTGGCAATGAGCAGTTCTTC. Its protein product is CASSVLGGSGNEQFF.

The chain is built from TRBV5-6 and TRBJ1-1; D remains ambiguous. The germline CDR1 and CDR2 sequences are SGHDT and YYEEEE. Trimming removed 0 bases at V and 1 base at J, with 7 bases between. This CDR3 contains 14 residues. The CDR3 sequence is CASSLDTENTEAFF. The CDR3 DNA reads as TGTGCCAGCAGCTTGGACACAGAGAACACTGAAGCTTTCTTT.

CDR3 loop: CASSFDSAYSNQPQHF. The CDR3 DNA is TGTGCCAGCAGCTTCGACAGTGCTTATAGCAATCAGCCCCAGCATTTT. This chain connects TRBV7-9 to TRBJ1-5, with D possibly matching TRBD1 (5 bases). V lost 3 bases and J lost 0, with 12 bases in between. CDR1 and CDR2 from the germline V gene are SEHNR and FQNEAQ (reference sequence). This CDR3 contains 16 residues.